This T cell receptor beta chain was profiled in a study of T cell responses to AZD1222 COVID-19 vaccine. Overall study results and limits: Sampling that yielded the repertoires occurred only after the peak T cell response. White British people made up most donors, females outnumbered males, and clonal diversity was possibly underestimated. Unmutated variant regions are reportedly the target of nearly half of TCRs that are spike-specific.

This CDR3 has 15 residues. The germline V and J ends were trimmed by 3 bases and 0 bases, with 12 bases remaining between them. From germline, CDR1 is SGDLS and CDR2 YYNGEE. This clone was counted a single time. The antigen is undetermined. TCRdb keeps only in-frame clones here, not all; method: immunoSEQ multiplex PCR. The profile shows tens of thousands of clones, 75% to 90% of them singletons. The material was peripheral blood, obtained on day 0 of AZD1222 vaccination. The TCR was taken from an adult in good health. The V gene is TRBV9, the J gene TRBJ1-1; D possibly corresponds to TRBD1 (5 bases). In DNA, the CDR3 is TGTGCCAGCAGCGCGCAGGGACGGATGAACACTGAAGCTTTCTTT. It translates to CASSAQGRMNTEAFF.